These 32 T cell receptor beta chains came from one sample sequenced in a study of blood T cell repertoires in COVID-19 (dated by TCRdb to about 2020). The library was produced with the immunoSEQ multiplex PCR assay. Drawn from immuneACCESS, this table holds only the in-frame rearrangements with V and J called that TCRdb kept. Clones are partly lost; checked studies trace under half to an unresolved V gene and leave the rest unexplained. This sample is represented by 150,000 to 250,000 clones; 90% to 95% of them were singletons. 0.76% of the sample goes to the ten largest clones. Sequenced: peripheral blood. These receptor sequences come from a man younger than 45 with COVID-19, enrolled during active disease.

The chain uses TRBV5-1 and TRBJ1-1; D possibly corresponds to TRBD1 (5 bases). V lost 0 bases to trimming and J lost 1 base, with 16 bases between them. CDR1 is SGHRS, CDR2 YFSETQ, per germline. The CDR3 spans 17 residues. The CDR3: CASSLGRQTLTNTEAFF. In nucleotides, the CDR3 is TGCGCCAGCAGCTTGGGACGACAGACCCTTACGAACACTGAAGCTTTCTTT.

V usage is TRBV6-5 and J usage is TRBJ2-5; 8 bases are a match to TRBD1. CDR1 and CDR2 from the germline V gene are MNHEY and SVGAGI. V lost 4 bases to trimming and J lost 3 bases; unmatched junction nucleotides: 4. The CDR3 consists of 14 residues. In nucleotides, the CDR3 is TGTGCCAGCAGTTTGCAGGGGGCTGAAGAGACCCAGTACTTC. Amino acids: CASSLQGAEETQYF.

The CDR3 DNA is TGTGCCAGCATCCTCGGGACAGGCGACACTGAAGCTTTCTTT. This gives the protein CASILGTGDTEAFF. The chain recombines TRBV28 with TRBJ1-1, with 8 bases lining up with TRBD1. Germline-derived CDR1 and CDR2 are MDHEN and SYDVKM. The CDR3 sequence is 14 residues long. V lost 7 bases and J lost 3; bases outside the gene matches: 7.

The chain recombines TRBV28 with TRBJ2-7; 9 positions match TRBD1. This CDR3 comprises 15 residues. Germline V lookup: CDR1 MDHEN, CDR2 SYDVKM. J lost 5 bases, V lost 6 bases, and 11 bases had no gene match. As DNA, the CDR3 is TGTGCCAGCAGAACGTCGGGACAGGGACTCAACGAGCAGTACTTC. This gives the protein CASRTSGQGLNEQYF.

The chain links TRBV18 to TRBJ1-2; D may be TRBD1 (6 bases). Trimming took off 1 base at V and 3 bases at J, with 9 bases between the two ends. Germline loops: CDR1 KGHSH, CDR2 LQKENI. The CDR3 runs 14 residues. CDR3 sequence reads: CASSPRGLDYGYTF. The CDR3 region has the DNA TGTGCCAGCTCACCACGGGGGCTAGACTATGGCTACACCTTC. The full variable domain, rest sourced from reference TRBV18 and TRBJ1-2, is NAGVMQNPRHLVRRRGQEARLRCSPMKGHSHVYWYRQLPEEGLKFMVYLQKENIIDESGMPKERFSAEFPKEGPSILRIQQVVRGDSAAYFCASSPRGLDYGYTFGSGTRLTVV.

The CDR3 loop reads CASSPLPGQETQYF. CDR3 nucleotide sequence: TGTGCCAGCTCACCATTGCCAGGGCAAGAGACCCAGTACTTC. The chain links TRBV18 to TRBJ2-5; TRBD1 might be the D (5 bases). V gave up 2 bases and J gave up 2 bases, with 9 bases separating them. The length of the CDR3 is 14 residues. Germline CDR1 and CDR2: KGHSH and LQKENI. The whole variable domain, filled in from reference TRBV18 and TRBJ2-5, reads NAGVMQNPRHLVRRRGQEARLRCSPMKGHSHVYWYRQLPEEGLKFMVYLQKENIIDESGMPKERFSAEFPKEGPSILRIQQVVRGDSAAYFCASSPLPGQETQYFGPGTRLLVL.

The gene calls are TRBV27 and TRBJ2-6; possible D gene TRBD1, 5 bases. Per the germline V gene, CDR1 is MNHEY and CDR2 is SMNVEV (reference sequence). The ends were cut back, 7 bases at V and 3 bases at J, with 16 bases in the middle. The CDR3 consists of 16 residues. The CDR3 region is CASTWTFSFGANVLTF. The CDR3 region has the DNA TGTGCCAGCACCTGGACATTCAGTTTTGGGGCCAACGTCCTGACTTTC.

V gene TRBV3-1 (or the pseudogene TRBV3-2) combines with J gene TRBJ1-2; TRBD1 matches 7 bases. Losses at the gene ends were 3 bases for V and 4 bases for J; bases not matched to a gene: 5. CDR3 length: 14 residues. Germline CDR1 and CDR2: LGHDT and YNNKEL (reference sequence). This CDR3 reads CASSQTTGSYGYTF. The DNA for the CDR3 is TGTGCCAGCAGCCAGACGACAGGGAGCTATGGCTACACCTTC.

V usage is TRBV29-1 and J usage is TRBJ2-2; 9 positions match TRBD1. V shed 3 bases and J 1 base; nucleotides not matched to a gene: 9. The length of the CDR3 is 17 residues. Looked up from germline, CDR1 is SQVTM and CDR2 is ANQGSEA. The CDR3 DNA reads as TGCAGCGTTGATGGTTGGTCGGGACAGGGGAACACCGGGGAGCTGTTTTTT. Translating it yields CSVDGWSGQGNTGELFF.

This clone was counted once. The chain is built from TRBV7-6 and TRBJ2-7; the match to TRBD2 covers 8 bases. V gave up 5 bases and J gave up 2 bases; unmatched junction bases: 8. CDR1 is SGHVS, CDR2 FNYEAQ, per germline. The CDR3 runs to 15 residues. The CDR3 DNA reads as TGTGCCAGCAGCCCTACGGGGGGGCCAGCCTACGAGCAGTACTTC. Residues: CASSPTGGPAYEQYF.

The CDR3: CASSKRGPGDTEAFF. Here the CDR3 DNA reads TGTGCCAGCAGCAAAAGGGGGCCGGGGGACACTGAAGCTTTCTTT. V and J are TRBV21-1 and TRBJ1-1; TRBD1 is taken as the D call from the table, unchecked against the DNA. TRBV21-1 is a documented pseudogene. The CDR3 length is 15 residues.

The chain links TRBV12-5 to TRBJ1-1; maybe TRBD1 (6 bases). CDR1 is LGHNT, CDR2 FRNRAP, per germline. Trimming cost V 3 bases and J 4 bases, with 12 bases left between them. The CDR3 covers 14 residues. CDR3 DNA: TGTGCTAGTGGTTTCCAGGGGTTGGGCACTGAAGCTTTCTTT. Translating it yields CASGFQGLGTEAFF.

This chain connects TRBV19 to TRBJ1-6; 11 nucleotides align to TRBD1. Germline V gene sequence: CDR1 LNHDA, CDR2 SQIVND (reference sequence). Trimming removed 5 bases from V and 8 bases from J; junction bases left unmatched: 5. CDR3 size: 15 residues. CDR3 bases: TGTGCCAGTAGTTTACCGGGACAGGGGGATTCACCCCTCCACTTT. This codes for CASSLPGQGDSPLHF.

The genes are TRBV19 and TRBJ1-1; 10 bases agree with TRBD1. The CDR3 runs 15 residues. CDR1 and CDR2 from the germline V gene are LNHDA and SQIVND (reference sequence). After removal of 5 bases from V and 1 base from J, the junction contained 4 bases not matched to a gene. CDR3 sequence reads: CASSFGQGGNTEAFF. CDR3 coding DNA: TGTGCCAGTAGTTTCGGACAGGGGGGGAACACTGAAGCTTTCTTT.

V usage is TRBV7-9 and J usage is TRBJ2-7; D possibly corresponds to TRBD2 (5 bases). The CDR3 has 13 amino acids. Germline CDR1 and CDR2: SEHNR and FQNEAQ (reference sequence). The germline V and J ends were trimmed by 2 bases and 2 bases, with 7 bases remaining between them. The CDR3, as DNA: TGTGCCAGCAGCTTAAGCGGAACCTACGAGCAGTACTTC. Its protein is CASSLSGTYEQYF.

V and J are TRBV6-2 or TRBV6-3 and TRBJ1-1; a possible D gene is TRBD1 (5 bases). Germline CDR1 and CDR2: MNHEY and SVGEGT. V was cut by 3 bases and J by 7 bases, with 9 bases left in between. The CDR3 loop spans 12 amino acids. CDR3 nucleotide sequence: TGTGCCAGCAGTTATGGGGGGATTGAAGCTTTCTTT. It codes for CASSYGGIEAFF.

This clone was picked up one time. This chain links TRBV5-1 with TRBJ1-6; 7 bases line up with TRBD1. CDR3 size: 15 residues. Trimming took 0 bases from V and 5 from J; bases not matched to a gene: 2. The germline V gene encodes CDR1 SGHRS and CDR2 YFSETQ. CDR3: CASSLGQGDNSPLHF. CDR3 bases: TGCGCCAGCAGCTTGGGGCAGGGGGATAATTCACCCCTCCACTTT.

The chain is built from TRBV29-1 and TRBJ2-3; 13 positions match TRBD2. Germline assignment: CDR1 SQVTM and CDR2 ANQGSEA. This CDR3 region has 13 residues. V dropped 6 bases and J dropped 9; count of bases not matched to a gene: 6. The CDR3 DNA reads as TGCAGCGTAGGACTAGCGGGGGTTTCAACGCAGTATTTT. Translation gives CSVGLAGVSTQYF.

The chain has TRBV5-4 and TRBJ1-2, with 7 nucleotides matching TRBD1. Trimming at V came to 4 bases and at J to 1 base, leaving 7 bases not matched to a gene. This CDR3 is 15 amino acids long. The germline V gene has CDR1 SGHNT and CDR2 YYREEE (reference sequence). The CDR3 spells CASSPSGQVNYGYTF. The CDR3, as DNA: TGTGCCAGCAGCCCCTCCGGACAGGTTAACTATGGCTACACCTTC.

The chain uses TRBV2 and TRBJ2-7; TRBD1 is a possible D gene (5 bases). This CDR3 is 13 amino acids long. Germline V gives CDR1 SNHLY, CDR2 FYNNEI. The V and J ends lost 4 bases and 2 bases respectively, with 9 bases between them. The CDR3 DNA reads TGTGCCAGCAGTGGGGGCCCTACCTACGAGCAGTACTTC. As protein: CASSGGPTYEQYF.

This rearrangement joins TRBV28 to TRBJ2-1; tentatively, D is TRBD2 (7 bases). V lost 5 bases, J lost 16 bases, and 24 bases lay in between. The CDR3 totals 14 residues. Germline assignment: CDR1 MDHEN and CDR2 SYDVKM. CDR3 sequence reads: CASSAVTGGGADFF. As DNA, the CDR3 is TGTGCCAGCAGTGCTGTAACAGGTGGGGGGGCGGATTTCTTC.

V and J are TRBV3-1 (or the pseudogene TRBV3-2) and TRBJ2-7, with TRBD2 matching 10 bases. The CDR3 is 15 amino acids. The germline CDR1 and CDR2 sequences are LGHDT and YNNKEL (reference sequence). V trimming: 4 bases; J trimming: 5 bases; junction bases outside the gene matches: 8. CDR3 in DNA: TGTGCCAGCAGCCCGACCTTAGCGGGGGGTAACGAGCAGTACTTC. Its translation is CASSPTLAGGNEQYF.

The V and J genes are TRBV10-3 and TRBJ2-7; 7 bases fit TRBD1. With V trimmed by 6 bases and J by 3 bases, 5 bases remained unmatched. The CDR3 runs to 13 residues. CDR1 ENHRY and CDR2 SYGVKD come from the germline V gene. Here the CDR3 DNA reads TGTGCCATCAGCAAAGACAGGGACTACGAGCAGTACTTC. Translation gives CAISKDRDYEQYF.

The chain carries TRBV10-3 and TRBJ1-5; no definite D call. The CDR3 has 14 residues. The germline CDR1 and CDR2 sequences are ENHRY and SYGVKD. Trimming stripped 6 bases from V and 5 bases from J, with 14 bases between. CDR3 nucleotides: TGTGCCATCAGCAAGACGAGGGTAGATCAGCCCCAGCATTTT. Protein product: CAISKTRVDQPQHF.

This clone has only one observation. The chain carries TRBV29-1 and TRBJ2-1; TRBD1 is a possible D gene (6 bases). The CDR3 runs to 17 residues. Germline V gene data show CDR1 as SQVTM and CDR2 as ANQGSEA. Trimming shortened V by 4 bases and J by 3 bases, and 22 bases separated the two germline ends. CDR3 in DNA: TGCAGCGTTGTCGGGACAAACTCCCGGAGCGACTACAATGAGCAGTTCTTC. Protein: CSVVGTNSRSDYNEQFF.

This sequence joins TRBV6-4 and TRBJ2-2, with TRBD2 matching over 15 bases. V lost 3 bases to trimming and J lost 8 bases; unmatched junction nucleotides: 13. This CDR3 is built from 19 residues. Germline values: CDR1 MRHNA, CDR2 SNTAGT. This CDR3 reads CASSDPTQGLAGGYGELFF. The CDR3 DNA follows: TGTGCCAGCAGTGATCCCACCCAAGGACTAGCGGGGGGGTATGGGGAGCTGTTTTTT.

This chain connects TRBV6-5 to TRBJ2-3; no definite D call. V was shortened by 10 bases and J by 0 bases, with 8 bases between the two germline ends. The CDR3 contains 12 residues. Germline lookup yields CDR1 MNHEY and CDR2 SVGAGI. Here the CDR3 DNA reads TGTGCCACCCACGGGAGCACAGATACGCAGTATTTT. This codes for CATHGSTDTQYF.

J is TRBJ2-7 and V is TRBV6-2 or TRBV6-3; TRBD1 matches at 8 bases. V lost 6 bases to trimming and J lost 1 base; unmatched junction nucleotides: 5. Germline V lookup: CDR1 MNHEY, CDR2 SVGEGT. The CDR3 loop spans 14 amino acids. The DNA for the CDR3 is TGTGCCAGCAGCCAGGACAGGGCGTCCTACGAGCAGTACTTC. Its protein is CASSQDRASYEQYF.

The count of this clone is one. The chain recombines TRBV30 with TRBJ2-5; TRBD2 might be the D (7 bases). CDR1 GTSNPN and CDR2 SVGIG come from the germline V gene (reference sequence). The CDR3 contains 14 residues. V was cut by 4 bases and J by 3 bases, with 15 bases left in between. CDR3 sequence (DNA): TGTGCCTGGATTGGGGGGGCGGGAAAAGAGACCCAGTACTTC. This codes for CAWIGGAGKETQYF.

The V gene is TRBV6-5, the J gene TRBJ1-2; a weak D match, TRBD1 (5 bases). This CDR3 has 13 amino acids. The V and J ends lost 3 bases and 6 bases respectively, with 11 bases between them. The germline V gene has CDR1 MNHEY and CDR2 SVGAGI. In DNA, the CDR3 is TGTGCCAGCAGTTATGGTCAGGGAAATGGCTACACCTTC. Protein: CASSYGQGNGYTF.

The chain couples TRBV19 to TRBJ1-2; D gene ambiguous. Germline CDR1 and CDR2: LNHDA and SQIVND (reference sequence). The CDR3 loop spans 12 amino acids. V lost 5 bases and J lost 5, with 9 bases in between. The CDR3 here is CASSGQVYGYTF. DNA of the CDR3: TGTGCCAGTAGTGGGCAGGTATATGGCTACACCTTC.

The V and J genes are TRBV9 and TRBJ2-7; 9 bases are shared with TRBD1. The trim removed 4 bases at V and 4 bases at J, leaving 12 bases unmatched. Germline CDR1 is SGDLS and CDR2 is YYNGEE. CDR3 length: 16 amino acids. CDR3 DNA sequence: TGTGCCAGCAGCCCTACACCGGGACAGGGTGGATACGAGCAGTACTTC. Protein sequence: CASSPTPGQGGYEQYF.